The 5 T cell receptor beta chains listed next were all sequenced from one sample in a study of cytomegalovirus exposure and HLA in healthy donors. Use of 60 Vbeta and 13 Jbeta primers characterized the PCR. Libraries were prepared by immunoSEQ multiplex PCR; TCRdb keeps only in-frame clonotypes and omits some of them. This sample has some 130,000 clones, with 75% to 85% found just once. Sequenced material: PBMCs. These receptors came from a man aged 35-49 years in good health and CMV-seronegative.

J is TRBJ2-7 and V is TRBV28, with 10 bases lining up with TRBD2. The trim removed 5 bases at V and 0 bases at J, leaving 13 bases unmatched. This CDR3 comprises 18 residues. Germline lookup yields CDR1 MDHEN and CDR2 SYDVKM. DNA of the CDR3: TGTGCCAGCAGTCTCCCCGGGGAGCGGGAGGGAGCCTCCTACGAGCAGTACTTC. Its protein is CASSLPGEREGASYEQYF. Full variable domain (missing parts from reference TRBV28 and TRBJ2-7): DVKVTQSSRYLVKRTGEKVFLECVQDMDHENMFWYRQDPGLGLRLIYFSYDVKMKEKGDIPEGYSVSREKKERFSLILESASTNQTSMYLCASSLPGEREGASYEQYFGPGTRLTVT.

The chain combines TRBV28 with TRBJ1-1; 7 nucleotides match TRBD1. The CDR3 contains 14 residues. The trim removed 3 bases at V and 6 bases at J, leaving 7 bases unmatched. Germline CDR1 reads MDHEN; CDR2 reads SYDVKM. The CDR3 coding sequence is TGTGCCAGCAGTTTGACAGGGCCGCCCTCTGAAGCTTTCTTT. Encoded protein: CASSLTGPPSEAFF. Based on the CDR3 plus reference TRBV28 and TRBJ1-1, the full variable domain is DVKVTQSSRYLVKRTGEKVFLECVQDMDHENMFWYRQDPGLGLRLIYFSYDVKMKEKGDIPEGYSVSREKKERFSLILESASTNQTSMYLCASSLTGPPSEAFFGQGTRLTVV.

The genes are TRBV5-1 and TRBJ1-2; 8 positions agree with TRBD1. This CDR3 has 16 residues. CDR1 and CDR2 from the germline V gene are SGHRS and YFSETQ. V dropped 0 bases and J dropped 8; count of bases not matched to a gene: 12. CDR3: CASSLALGGTGEGYTF. In DNA form, the CDR3 reads TGCGCCAGCAGCTTGGCCCTCGGCGGGACAGGTGAAGGCTACACCTTC.

The V gene is TRBV29-1, the J gene TRBJ1-1, with a tentative D call TRBD1 (6 bases). The CDR3 spans 14 residues. Germline CDR1 and CDR2: SQVTM and ANQGSEA. Trimming pared 2 bases from V and 0 bases from J, leaving 10 bases between. The CDR3 is CSVEFGQLNTEAFF. The CDR3 DNA follows: TGCAGCGTTGAATTCGGACAGCTGAACACTGAAGCTTTCTTT.

The CDR3 protein is CASGSTGSYEQYF. CDR3 DNA sequence: TGTGCCAGCGGGTCGACAGGCTCCTACGAGCAGTACTTC. The chain is built from TRBV28 and TRBJ2-7; possible D gene TRBD1, 6 bases. The CDR3 totals 13 residues. V lost 8 bases, J lost 0 bases, and 11 bases lay in between. Per germline, CDR1 MDHEN and CDR2 SYDVKM.